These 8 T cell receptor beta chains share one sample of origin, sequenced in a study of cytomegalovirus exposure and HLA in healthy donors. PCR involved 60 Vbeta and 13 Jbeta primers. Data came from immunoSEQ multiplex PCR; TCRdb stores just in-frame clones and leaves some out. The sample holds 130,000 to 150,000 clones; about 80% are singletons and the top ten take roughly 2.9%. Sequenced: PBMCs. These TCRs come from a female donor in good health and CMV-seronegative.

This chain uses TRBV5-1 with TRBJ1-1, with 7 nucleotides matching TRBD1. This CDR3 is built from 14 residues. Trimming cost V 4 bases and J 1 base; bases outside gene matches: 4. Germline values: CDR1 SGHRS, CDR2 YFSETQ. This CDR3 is CASSPGTANTEAFF. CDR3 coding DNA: TGCGCCAGCAGCCCTGGGACAGCGAACACTGAAGCTTTCTTT.

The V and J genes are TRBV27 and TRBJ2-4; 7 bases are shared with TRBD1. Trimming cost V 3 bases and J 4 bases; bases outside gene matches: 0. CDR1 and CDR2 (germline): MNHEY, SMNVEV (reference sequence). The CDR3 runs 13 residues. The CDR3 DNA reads TGTGCCAGCAGTTTGGGACAGAAAAACATTCAGTACTTC. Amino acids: CASSLGQKNIQYF.

Here the CDR3 reads CASSRTGGSNEKLFF. The CDR3 bases are TGTGCCAGCAGTCGTACAGGGGGGAGTAATGAAAAACTGTTTTTT. The chain recombines TRBV28 with TRBJ1-4, with TRBD1 matching 8 bases. Germline assignment: CDR1 MDHEN and CDR2 SYDVKM. The CDR3 is 15 amino acids. V shed 5 bases and J 4 bases; nucleotides not matched to a gene: 6.

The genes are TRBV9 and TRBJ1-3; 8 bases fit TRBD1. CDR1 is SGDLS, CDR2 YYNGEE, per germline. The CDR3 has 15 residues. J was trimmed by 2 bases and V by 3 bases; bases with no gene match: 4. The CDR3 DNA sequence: TGTGCCAGCAGCGCGCAGGGGGCGGCTGGAAACACCATATATTTT. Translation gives CASSAQGAAGNTIYF.

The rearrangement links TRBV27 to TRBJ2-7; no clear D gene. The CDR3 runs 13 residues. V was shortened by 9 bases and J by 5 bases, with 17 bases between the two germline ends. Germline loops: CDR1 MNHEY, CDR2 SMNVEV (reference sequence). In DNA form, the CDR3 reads TGTGCCAGTAAGAGGTCTAGTTTCGACGAGCAGTACTTC. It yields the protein CASKRSSFDEQYF.

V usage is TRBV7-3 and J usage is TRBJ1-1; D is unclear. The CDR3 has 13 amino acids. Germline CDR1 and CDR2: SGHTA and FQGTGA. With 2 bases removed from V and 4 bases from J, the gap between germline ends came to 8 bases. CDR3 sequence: CASSLRGFTEAFF. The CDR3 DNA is TGTGCCAGCAGCTTACGGGGTTTCACTGAAGCTTTCTTT. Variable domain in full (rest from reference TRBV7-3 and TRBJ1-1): GAGVSQTPSNKVTEKGKYVELRCDPISGHTALYWYRQSLGQGPEFLIYFQGTGAADDSGLPNDRFFAVRPEGSVSTLKIQRTERGDSAVYLCASSLRGFTEAFFGQGTRLTVV.

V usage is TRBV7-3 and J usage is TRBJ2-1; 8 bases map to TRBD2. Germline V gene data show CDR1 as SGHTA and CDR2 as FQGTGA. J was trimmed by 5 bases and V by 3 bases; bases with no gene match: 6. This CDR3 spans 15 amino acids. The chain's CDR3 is CASSLVGTSNNEQFF. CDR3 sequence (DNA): TGTGCCAGCAGCTTGGTAGGGACTAGTAACAATGAGCAGTTCTTC.

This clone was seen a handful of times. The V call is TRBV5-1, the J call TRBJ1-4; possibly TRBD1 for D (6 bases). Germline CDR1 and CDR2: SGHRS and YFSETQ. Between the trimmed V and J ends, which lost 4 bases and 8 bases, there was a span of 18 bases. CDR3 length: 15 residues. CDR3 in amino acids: CASSPQQGGKEKLFF. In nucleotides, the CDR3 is TGCGCCAGCAGCCCCCAACAGGGTGGGAAAGAAAAACTGTTTTTT.